The present T cell receptor (beta chain) was sequenced within a study of blood T cell repertoires in COVID-19. Profiled with immunoSEQ multiplex PCR; TCRdb holds only in-frame clones, not every one. Among 200,000 or so clones listed, approximately 90% were seen once. The CDR3 loop spans 13 amino acids. Deletions cut 6 bases from V and 4 bases from J, with 15 bases between. Germline V gene lookup returns CDR1 SQVTM and CDR2 ANQGSEA. This clone occurred once. The rearrangement uses TRBV29-1 and TRBJ2-5; the D gene is possibly TRBD1 (5 bases). The receptor comes from a man in his 70s with acute or convalescent COVID-19. The specimen sequenced was peripheral blood. The DNA for the CDR3 is TGCAGCGTGCCGGACACCTGGCGAGAGACCCAGTACTTC. The encoded protein is CSVPDTWRETQYF. Looking up the rest from reference TRBV29-1 and TRBJ2-5 gives the full variable domain: SAVISQKPSRDICQRGTSLTIQCQVDSQVTMMFWYRQQPGQSLTLIATANQGSEATYESGFVIDKFPISRPNLTFSTLTVSNMSPEDSSIYLCSVPDTWRETQYFGPGTRLLVL.